This TCR beta chain was recorded in a study of cytomegalovirus exposure and HLA in healthy donors. PCR used 60 Vbeta primers and 13 Jbeta primers. Clones were sequenced by immunoSEQ multiplex PCR, and TCRdb holds only the in-frame ones, with some missing. The sample records about 67,000 clones, about 70% being singletons. Findings and caveats of the study: Highly shared variants forming one cluster were likely a sequencing artifact. As a later analysis revealed, the rate of TCR association differed by HLA locus, with DRB1 most and HLA-C fewest. The study listed around 150 cytomegalovirus-associated TCR beta chains. Earlier findings revealed that most TCR beta V segments proved productive either about 90% or about 30% of the time.

CDR3 size: 13 residues. Per the germline V gene, CDR1 is MNHEY and CDR2 is SVGAGI. With V trimmed by 6 bases and J by 3 bases, 2 bases remained unmatched. This clone was seen once. Its antigen is unidentified. What was sequenced was PBMCs. This chain joins TRBV6-5 and TRBJ1-3; 7 bases are a match to TRBD1. This TCR was sampled from a woman in her twenties or thirties in good health and CMV-seronegative. CDR3 nucleotide sequence: TGTGCCAGCAGGGGACAGCTTGGAAACACCATATATTTT. Amino acid sequence: CASRGQLGNTIYF.